The 11 T cell receptor beta chains presented below share a single source sample, sequenced in a study of T cell responses to AZD1222 COVID-19 vaccine (dated by TCRdb to the early 2020s). The time point label of this sample denotes: about 28 days (+/-7) after the second vaccine dose. The method behind the library was the immunoSEQ multiplex PCR assay. TCRdb carries this immuneACCESS record with in-frame sequences only. Its versions omit some clonotypes, under half of them owing to an unresolved V gene in the studies checked, with the rest unexplained. Counted in this sample were 18,000 or so clones; over 85% of them appeared once. 8% to 10% of the sample goes to the ten largest clones. The sample here was peripheral blood, taken 28 days after the second AZD1222 dose. Source of these receptors: an adult who received the AZD1222 COVID-19 vaccine.

In this sample, this clone turned up a few times. The rearrangement uses TRBV5-4 and TRBJ2-1, with D possibly being TRBD2 (6 bases). V lost 1 base and J 0 bases, leaving 8 bases between the germline ends. Germline V gene sequence: CDR1 SGHNT, CDR2 YYREEE (reference sequence). This CDR3 comprises 15 residues. The CDR3 DNA follows: TGTGCCAGCAGCTTGCGGGGGAGCTCCTACAATGAGCAGTTCTTC. It specifies CASSLRGSSYNEQFF.

The chain couples TRBV4-1 to TRBJ1-3; 8 bases align to TRBD1. The J segment lost 7 bases and the V segment lost 1 base, leaving 3 bases of the junction unmatched. CDR1 is MGHRA and CDR2 is YSYEKL in the germline V gene. The CDR3 extends over 14 amino acids. The CDR3 reads CASSQGQGWNTIYF. For the CDR3, the DNA is TGCGCCAGCAGCCAAGGACAGGGGTGGAACACCATATATTTT.

This chain connects TRBV2 to TRBJ2-2, with no clear D. This CDR3 contains 13 residues. The V end lost 3 bases, the J end lost 2 bases, and 4 bases lay between the germline ends. Looked up from germline, CDR1 is SNHLY and CDR2 is FYNNEI. The CDR3 sequence: CASSDTNTGELFF. DNA for the CDR3: TGTGCCAGCAGTGACACCAACACCGGGGAGCTGTTTTTT. The complete variable domain, with remaining parts taken from reference TRBV2 and TRBJ2-2, reads EPEVTQTPSHQVTQMGQEVILRCVPISNHLYFYWYRQILGQKVEFLVSFYNNEISEKSEIFDDQFSVERPDGSNFTLKIRSTKLEDSAMYFCASSDTNTGELFFGEGSRLTVL.

J is TRBJ1-2 and V is TRBV6-4; D perhaps matches TRBD1 (6 bases). CDR1 and CDR2 (germline): MRHNA, SNTAGT. Trimming stripped 3 bases from V and 6 bases from J, with 17 bases between. This CDR3 region has 15 residues. DNA for the CDR3: TGTGCCAGCAGTGATGATTTTAGGGGGAGTGATGGCTACACCTTC. Its protein product is CASSDDFRGSDGYTF.

V gene TRBV28 combines with J gene TRBJ1-4; possibly TRBD1 for D (6 bases). Germline CDR1 and CDR2: MDHEN and SYDVKM. Trimming removed 6 bases from V and 8 bases from J, with 19 bases in between. The CDR3 is made up of 15 amino acids. As DNA, the CDR3 is TGTGCCAGCAGCCTACAGGGAGTCCGGGGAGAAAAACTGTTTTTT. Its protein product is CASSLQGVRGEKLFF.

The genes are TRBV6-5 and TRBJ1-2, with 8 bases fitting TRBD1. The CDR3 has 16 amino acids. Germline V lookup: CDR1 MNHEY, CDR2 SVGAGI. The trim removed 2 bases at V and 4 bases at J, leaving 9 bases unmatched. CDR3 sequence reads: CASSYPNRGGSYGYTF. The CDR3 DNA reads TGTGCCAGCAGTTACCCAAACAGGGGGGGCTCCTATGGCTACACCTTC.

The chain uses TRBV5-1 and TRBJ2-5; TRBD1 aligns across 8 bases. This CDR3 contains 16 residues. Germline loops: CDR1 SGHRS, CDR2 YFSETQ. The ends lost 0 bases at V and 2 bases at J; junction bases unmatched: 6. For the CDR3, the DNA is TGCGCCAGCAGCTTGGAGCTTGGGACAGGTCAAGAGACCCAGTACTTC. This encodes CASSLELGTGQETQYF.

V is TRBV30 and J is TRBJ2-7, with a tentative D call TRBD1 (7 bases). There are 14 residues in the CDR3. Germline CDR1 and CDR2: GTSNPN and SVGIG (reference sequence). Deletions cut 0 bases from V and 6 bases from J, with 15 bases between. CDR3 protein: CAWSVPYRGGEQYF. CDR3 nucleotide sequence: TGTGCCTGGAGTGTACCCTACAGGGGAGGCGAGCAGTACTTC.

This clone was picked up a small number of times. The chain uses TRBV7-3 and TRBJ2-7, with D tentatively TRBD2 (5 bases). Between the trimmed V and J ends, which lost 5 bases and 3 bases, there was a span of 14 bases. The germline gives CDR1 SGHTA, CDR2 FQGTGA. The CDR3 has 14 amino acids. As DNA, the CDR3 is TGTGCCAGCAGCCCCTTCTCCGGGAACTACGAGCAGTACTTC. Translated: CASSPFSGNYEQYF. Looking up the rest from reference TRBV7-3 and TRBJ2-7 gives the full variable domain: GAGVSQTPSNKVTEKGKYVELRCDPISGHTALYWYRQSLGQGPEFLIYFQGTGAADDSGLPNDRFFAVRPEGSVSTLKIQRTERGDSAVYLCASSPFSGNYEQYFGPGTRLTVT.

The rearrangement joins TRBV4-1 to TRBJ2-3, with D possibly being TRBD1 (6 bases). The V end was cut by 4 bases, the J end by 3 bases, with 20 bases between. From germline, CDR1 is MGHRA and CDR2 YSYEKL. This CDR3 region has 17 residues. The CDR3 bases are TGCGCCAGCAGCCCTTCTCTTGGGGGCGAGGGGACAGATACGCAGTATTTT. Its translation is CASSPSLGGEGTDTQYF.

The chain combines TRBV10-3 with TRBJ2-3; 11 bases fit TRBD2. CDR3 length: 16 amino acids. V gave up 5 bases and J gave up 5 bases; unmatched junction bases: 9. CDR1 is ENHRY and CDR2 is SYGVKD in the germline V gene. The CDR3 DNA sequence: TGTGCCATCAGTTCCATAGCGGGAGGGCGGAGAGATACGCAGTATTTT. It codes for CAISSIAGGRRDTQYF.